Many counts were recorded for the clone carrying this TCR beta chain. The sample belongs to a study of T cells after yellow fever vaccination. This CDR3 is built from 15 residues. Germline V gives CDR1 SGHTA, CDR2 FQGNSA. Trimming stripped 1 base from V and 0 bases from J, with 10 bases between. TCRdb passed the 5' RACE reads through MiXCR, listing each CDR3 protein once. The sample yields 300,000 to 400,000 distinct CDR3 sequences, roughly 6.1% seen once. The chain links TRBV7-2 to TRBJ2-7, with D maybe TRBD2 (5 bases). The sequencing here drew on PBMCs, taken 5 days after the yellow fever booster vaccination. This sequence was found in a man aged 25 to 40 who received the YFV17D yellow fever vaccine. The CDR3 region is CASSLDGVTSYEQYF. The CDR3 nucleotides are TGTGCCAGCAGCTTAGACGGGGTTACCTCCTACGAGCAGTACTTC. The variable domain in full, completed from reference TRBV7-2 and TRBJ2-7, reads GAGVSQSPSNKVTEKGKDVELRCDPISGHTALYWYRQSLGQGLEFLIYFQGNSAPDKSGLPSDRFSAERTGGSVSTLTIQRTQQEDSAVYLCASSLDGVTSYEQYFGPGTRLTVT.